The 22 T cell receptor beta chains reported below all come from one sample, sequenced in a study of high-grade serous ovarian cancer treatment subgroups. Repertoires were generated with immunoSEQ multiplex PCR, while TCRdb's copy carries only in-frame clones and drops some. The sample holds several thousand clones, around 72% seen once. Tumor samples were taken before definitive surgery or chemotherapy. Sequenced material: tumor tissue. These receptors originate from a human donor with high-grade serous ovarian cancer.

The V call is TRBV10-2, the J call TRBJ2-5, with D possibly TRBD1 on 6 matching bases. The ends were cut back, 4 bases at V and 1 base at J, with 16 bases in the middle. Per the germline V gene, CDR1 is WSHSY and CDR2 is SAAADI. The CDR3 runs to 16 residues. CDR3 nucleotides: TGCGCCAGCAGTGTTTGGGGGCGCTGGATCCAAGAGACCCAGTACTTC. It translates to CASSVWGRWIQETQYF.

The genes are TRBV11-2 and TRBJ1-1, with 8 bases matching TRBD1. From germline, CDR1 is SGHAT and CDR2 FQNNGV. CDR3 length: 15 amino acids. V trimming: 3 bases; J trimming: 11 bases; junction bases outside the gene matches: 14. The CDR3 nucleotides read TGTGCCAGCAGCTTGATCAGGGGGCGGCCCTGGGACGCTTTCTTT. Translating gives CASSLIRGRPWDAFF. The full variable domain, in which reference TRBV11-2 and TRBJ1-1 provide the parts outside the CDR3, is EAGVAQSPRYKIIEKRQSVAFWCNPISGHATLYWYQQILGQGPKLLIQFQNNGVVDDSQLPKDRFSAERLKGVDSTLKIQPAKLEDSAVYLCASSLIRGRPWDAFFGQGTRLTVV.

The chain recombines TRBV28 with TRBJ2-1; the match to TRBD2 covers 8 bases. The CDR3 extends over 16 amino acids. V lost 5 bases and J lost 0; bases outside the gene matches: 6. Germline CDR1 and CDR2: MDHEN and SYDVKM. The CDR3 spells CASSHGLASSYNEQFF. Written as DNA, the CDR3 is TGTGCCAGCAGTCATGGACTAGCTAGCTCCTACAATGAGCAGTTCTTC.

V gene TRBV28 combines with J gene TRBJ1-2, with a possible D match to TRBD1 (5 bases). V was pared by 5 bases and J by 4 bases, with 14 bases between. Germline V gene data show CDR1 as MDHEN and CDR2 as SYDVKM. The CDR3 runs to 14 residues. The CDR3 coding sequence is TGTGCCAGCAGTCCGCCGCAGGGTCCCTATGGCTACACCTTC. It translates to CASSPPQGPYGYTF.

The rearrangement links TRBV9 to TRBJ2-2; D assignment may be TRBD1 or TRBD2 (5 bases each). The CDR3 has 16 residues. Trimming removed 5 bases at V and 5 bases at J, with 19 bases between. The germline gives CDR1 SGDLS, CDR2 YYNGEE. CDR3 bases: TGTGCCAGCAGTCCCCGAGGGGCCGCGGGTACCGGGGAGCTGTTTTTT. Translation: CASSPRGAAGTGELFF.

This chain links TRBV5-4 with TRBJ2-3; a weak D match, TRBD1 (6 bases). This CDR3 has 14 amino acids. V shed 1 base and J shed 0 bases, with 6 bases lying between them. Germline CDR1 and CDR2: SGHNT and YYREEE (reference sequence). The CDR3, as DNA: TGTGCCAGCAGCTTGAGGGGGAGCACAGATACGCAGTATTTT. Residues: CASSLRGSTDTQYF.

The CDR3 spells CASSPRTGCCLGDQPQHF. The CDR3, as DNA: TGTGCCAGCAGCCCACGGACAGGGTGCTGCCTAGGGGATCAGCCCCAGCATTTT. The V call is TRBV21-1, the J call TRBJ1-5; the table's D call TRBD1 went unverified against the DNA. TRBV21-1 is given as a pseudogene. This CDR3 spans 18 amino acids.

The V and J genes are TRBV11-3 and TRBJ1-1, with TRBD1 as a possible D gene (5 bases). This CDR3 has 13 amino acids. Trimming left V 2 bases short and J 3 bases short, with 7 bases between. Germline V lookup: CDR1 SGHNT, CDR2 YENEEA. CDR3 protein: CASSLRGDTEAFF. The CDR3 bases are TGTGCCAGCAGCTTACGAGGGGACACTGAAGCTTTCTTT.

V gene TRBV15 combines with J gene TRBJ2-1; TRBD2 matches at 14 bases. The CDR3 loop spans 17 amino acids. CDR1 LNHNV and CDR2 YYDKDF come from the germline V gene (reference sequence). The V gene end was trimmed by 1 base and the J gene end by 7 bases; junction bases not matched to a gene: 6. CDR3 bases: TGTGCCACCAGCAGAGCTTTCGGGACTAGCGGGAGTAATGAGCAGTTCTTC. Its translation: CATSRAFGTSGSNEQFF.

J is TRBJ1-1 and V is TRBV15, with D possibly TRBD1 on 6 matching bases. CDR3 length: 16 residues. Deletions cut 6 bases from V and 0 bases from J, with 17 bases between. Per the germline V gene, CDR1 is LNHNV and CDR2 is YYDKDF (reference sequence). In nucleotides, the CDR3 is TGTGCCACCAGGGCTGGGGGCGGACCAATGAACACTGAAGCTTTCTTT. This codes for CATRAGGGPMNTEAFF.

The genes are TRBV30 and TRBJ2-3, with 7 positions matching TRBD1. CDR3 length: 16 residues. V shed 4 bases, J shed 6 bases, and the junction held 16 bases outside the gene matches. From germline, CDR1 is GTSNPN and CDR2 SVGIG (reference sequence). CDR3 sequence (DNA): TGTGCCTGGATTCTCAAGGGGGCCACCTCGGGGGATACGCAGTATTTT. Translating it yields CAWILKGATSGDTQYF.

CDR3 nucleotide sequence: TGTGCCAGCAGCTTAGGAGGTACCTACGAGCAGTACTTC. This sequence encodes CASSLGGTYEQYF. V is TRBV7-8 and J is TRBJ2-7; D is undetermined. CDR3 length equals 13 residues. The germline V and J ends were trimmed by 1 base and 2 bases, with 6 bases remaining between them. Germline CDR1 is SGHVS and CDR2 is FQNEAQ.

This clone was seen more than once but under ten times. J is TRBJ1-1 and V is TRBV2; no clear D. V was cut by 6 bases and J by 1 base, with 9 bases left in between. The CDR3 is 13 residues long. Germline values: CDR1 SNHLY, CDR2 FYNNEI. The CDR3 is CASSQATNTEAFF. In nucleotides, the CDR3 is TGTGCCAGCAGCCAGGCGACGAACACTGAAGCTTTCTTT.

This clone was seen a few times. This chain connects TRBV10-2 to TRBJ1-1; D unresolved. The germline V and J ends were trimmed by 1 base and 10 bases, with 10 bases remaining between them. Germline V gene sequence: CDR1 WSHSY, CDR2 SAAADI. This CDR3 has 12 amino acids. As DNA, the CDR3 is TGCGCCAGCAGTGAGTATTCCGGGAGAGCTTTCTTT. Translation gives CASSEYSGRAFF.

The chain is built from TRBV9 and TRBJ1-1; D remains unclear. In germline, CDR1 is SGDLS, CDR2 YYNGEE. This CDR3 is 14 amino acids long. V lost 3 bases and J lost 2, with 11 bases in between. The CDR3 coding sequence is TGTGCCAGCAGCGCCGACGGTCCCAACACTGAAGCTTTCTTT. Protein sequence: CASSADGPNTEAFF.

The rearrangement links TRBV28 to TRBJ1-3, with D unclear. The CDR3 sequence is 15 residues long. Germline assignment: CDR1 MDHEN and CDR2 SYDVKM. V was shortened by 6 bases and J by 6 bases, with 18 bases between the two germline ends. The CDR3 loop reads CASSPPGRPLNTIYF. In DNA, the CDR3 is TGTGCCAGCAGCCCCCCCGGCCGACCTTTAAACACCATATATTTT.

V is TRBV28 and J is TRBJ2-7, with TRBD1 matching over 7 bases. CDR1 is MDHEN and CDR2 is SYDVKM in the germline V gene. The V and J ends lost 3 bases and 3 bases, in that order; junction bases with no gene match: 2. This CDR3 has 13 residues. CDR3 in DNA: TGTGCCAGCAGTTTGACAGGGATCTACGAGCAGTACTTC. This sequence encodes CASSLTGIYEQYF. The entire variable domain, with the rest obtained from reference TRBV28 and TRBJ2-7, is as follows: DVKVTQSSRYLVKRTGEKVFLECVQDMDHENMFWYRQDPGLGLRLIYFSYDVKMKEKGDIPEGYSVSREKKERFSLILESASTNQTSMYLCASSLTGIYEQYFGPGTRLTVT.

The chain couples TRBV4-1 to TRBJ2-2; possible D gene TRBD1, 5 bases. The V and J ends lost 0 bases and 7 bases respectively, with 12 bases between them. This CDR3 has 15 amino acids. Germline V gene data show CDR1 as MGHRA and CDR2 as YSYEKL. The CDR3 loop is CASSQDGRVGGELFF. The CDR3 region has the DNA TGCGCCAGCAGCCAAGACGGCAGGGTGGGCGGGGAGCTGTTTTTT.

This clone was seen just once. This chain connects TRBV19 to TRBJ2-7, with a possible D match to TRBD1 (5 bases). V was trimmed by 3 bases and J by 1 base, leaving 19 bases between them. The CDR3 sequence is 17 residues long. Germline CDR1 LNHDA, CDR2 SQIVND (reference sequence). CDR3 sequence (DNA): TGTGCCAGTAGTATTGGATCGACAGAAGGGCCGTCCTACGAGCAGTACTTC. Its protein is CASSIGSTEGPSYEQYF.

The CDR3 DNA sequence: TGCGCCAGCAGCTTGTACCCATACGAGCAGTACTTC. The encoded protein is CASSLYPYEQYF. This chain uses TRBV5-1 with TRBJ2-7; no clear D. Trimming pared 1 base from V and 4 bases from J, leaving 6 bases between. Per the germline V gene, CDR1 is SGHRS and CDR2 is YFSETQ. The CDR3 runs to 12 residues. Combining the CDR3 with reference TRBV5-1 and TRBJ2-7 gives the whole variable domain KAGVTQTPRYLIKTRGQQVTLSCSPISGHRSVSWYQQTPGQGLQFLFEYFSETQRNKGNFPGRFSGRQFSNSRSEMNVSTLELGDSALYLCASSLYPYEQYFGPGTRLTVT.

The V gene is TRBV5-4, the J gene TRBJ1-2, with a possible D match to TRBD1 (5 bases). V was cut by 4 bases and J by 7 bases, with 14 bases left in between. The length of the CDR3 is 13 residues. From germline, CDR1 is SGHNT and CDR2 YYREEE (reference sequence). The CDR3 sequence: CASSPGGVRGYTF. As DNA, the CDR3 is TGTGCCAGCAGCCCGGGAGGGGTACGTGGCTACACCTTC.

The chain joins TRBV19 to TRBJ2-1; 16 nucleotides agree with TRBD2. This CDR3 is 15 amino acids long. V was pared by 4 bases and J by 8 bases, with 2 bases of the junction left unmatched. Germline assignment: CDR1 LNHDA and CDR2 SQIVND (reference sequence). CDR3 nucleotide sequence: TGTGCCAGTAGTACAGGGACTAGCGGGAGGGATGAGCAGTTCTTC. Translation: CASSTGTSGRDEQFF.